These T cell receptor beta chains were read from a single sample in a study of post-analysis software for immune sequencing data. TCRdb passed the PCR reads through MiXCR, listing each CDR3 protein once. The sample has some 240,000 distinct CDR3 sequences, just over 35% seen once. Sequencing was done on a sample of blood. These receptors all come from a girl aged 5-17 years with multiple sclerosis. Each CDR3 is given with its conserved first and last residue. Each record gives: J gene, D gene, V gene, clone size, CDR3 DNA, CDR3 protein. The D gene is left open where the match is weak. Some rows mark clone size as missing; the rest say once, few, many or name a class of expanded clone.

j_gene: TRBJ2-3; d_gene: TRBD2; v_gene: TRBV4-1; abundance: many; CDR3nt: TGCGCCAGCAGCCTCCTCCGGGGACTAGGGGCAACAGATACGCAGTATTTT; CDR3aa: CASSLLRGLGATDTQYF
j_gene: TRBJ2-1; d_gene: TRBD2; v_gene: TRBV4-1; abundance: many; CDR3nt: TGCGCCAGCAGCCAAGATGGATCGGGATTAGCGGGAAGCTACAATGAGCAGTTCTTC; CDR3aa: CASSQDGSGLAGSYNEQFF
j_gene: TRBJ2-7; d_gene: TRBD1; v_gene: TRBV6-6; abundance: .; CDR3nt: TGTGCCAGCAGTTGGAAGGGACAGGCCTACGAGCAGTACTTC; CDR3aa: CASSWKGQAYEQYF
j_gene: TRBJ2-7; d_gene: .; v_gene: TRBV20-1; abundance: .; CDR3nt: TGCAGTGCTCAGGATAACTACGAGCAGTACTTC; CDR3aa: CSAQDNYEQYF
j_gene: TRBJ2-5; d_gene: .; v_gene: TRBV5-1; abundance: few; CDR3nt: TGCGCCAGCAGCTTCACGGGGGGCCCCACTCAAGAGACCCAGTACTTC; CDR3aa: CASSFTGGPTQETQYF
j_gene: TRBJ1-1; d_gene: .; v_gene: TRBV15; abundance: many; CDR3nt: TGTGCCACCAGCAGAAGGGCGGTCGGGGGGCTGGCTGAAGCTTTCTTT; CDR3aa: CATSRRAVGGLAEAFF
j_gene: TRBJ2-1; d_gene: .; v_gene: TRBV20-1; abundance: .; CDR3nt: TGCAGTGGGGACCATTACAATGAGCCGTTCTTC; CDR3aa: CSGDHYNEPFF
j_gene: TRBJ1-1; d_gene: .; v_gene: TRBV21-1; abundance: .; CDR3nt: TGTGCCAGCAGCAAAGGGAGGGGGCAATTGATGAACACTGAAGCTTTCTTT; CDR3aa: CASSKGRGQLMNTEAFF
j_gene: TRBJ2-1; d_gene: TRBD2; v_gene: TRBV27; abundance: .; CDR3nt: TGTGCCAGCAGTGAACTAGCGATCCCGTCGGGAGATGAGCAGTTCTTC; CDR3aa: CASSELAIPSGDEQFF
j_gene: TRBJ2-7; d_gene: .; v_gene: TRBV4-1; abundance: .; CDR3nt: TGCGCCAGCAGCCATCCCGGGGGTTACGAGCAGTACTTC; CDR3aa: CASSHPGGYEQYF
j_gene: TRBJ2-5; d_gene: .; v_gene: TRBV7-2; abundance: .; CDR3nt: TGTGCCAGCAGCTTAGCAGGGGCCGAAGTAGAGACCCAGTACTTC; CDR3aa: CASSLAGAEVETQYF
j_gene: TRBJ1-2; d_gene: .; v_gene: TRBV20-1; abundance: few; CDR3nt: TGCAGTGCTCCCTTTGGGGGGGGGAGCGATGGCTACACCTTC; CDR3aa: CSAPFGGGSDGYTF
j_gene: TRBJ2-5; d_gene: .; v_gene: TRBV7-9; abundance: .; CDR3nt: TGTGCCAGCAGCTTACGGCAGAGCAATGAGCAGTACTTC; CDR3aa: CASSLRQSNEQYF
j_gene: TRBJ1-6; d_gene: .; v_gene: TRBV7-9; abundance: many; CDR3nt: TGTGCCAGCAGCCGGCGCGAATTATCCCTCCACTTT; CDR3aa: CASSRRELSLHF
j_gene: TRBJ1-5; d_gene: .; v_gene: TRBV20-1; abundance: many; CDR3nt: TGCAGTGCTAGAGATACGGTGCGTTTGGACAGTCTAACGGGTAATCGGCCCCAGCATTTT; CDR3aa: CSARDTVRLDSLTGNRPQHF
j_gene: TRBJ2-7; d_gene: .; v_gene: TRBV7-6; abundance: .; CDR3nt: TGTGCCAGCAGGGTGGAGGGCATGGGTCCCTACGAGCAGTACTTC; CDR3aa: CASRVEGMGPYEQYF
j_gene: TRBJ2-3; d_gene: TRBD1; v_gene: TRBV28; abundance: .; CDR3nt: TGTGCCAGCAGTTTAGGACAGGGTCTGACAGATACGCAGTATTTT; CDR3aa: CASSLGQGLTDTQYF
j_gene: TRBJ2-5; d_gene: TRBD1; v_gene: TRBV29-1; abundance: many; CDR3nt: TGCAGCGTTGAGGCGGGACAGGGCCCCCAAGAGACCCAGTACTTC; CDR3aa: CSVEAGQGPQETQYF
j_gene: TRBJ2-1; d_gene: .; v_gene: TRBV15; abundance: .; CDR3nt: TGTGCCACCAGCAGAGATCGTGGGCCAGGGAATGAGCAGTTCTTC; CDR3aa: CATSRDRGPGNEQFF
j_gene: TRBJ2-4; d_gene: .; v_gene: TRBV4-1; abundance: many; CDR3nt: TGCGCCAGCAGCCAACACGAAGACCACGATCTCCGGGACATTCAGTACTTC; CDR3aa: CASSQHEDHDLRDIQYF
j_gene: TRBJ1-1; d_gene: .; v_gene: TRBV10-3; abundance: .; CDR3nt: TGTGCCATCAGTCAACGGAACACTGAAGCTTTCTTT; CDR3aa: CAISQRNTEAFF
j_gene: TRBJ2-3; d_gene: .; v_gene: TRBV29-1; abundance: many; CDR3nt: TGCAGCGTTGCCAGGCCCCACACAGATACGCAGTATTTT; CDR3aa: CSVARPHTDTQYF
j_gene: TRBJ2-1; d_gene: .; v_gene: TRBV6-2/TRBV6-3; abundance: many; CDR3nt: TGTGCCAGCAGCTACCGAGATGAGCAGTTCTTC; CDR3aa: CASSYRDEQFF
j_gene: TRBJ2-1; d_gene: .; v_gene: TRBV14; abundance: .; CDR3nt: TGTGCCAGCAGCCCTGCAAGATTTCCAGGAGAGACCCAGTTCTTC; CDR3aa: CASSPARFPGETQFF